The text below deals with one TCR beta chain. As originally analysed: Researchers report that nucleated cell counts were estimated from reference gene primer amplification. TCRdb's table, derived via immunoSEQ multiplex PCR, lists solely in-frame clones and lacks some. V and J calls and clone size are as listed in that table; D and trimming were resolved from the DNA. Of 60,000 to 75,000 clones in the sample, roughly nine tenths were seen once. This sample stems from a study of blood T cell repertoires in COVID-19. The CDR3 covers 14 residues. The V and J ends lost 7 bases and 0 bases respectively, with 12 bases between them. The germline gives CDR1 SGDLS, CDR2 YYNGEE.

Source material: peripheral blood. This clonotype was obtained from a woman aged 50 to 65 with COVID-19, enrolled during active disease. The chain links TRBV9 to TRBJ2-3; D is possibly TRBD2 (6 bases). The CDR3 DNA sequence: TGTGCCAGCGACTTAGGAGGGAGCACAGATACGCAGTATTTT. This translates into CASDLGGSTDTQYF.